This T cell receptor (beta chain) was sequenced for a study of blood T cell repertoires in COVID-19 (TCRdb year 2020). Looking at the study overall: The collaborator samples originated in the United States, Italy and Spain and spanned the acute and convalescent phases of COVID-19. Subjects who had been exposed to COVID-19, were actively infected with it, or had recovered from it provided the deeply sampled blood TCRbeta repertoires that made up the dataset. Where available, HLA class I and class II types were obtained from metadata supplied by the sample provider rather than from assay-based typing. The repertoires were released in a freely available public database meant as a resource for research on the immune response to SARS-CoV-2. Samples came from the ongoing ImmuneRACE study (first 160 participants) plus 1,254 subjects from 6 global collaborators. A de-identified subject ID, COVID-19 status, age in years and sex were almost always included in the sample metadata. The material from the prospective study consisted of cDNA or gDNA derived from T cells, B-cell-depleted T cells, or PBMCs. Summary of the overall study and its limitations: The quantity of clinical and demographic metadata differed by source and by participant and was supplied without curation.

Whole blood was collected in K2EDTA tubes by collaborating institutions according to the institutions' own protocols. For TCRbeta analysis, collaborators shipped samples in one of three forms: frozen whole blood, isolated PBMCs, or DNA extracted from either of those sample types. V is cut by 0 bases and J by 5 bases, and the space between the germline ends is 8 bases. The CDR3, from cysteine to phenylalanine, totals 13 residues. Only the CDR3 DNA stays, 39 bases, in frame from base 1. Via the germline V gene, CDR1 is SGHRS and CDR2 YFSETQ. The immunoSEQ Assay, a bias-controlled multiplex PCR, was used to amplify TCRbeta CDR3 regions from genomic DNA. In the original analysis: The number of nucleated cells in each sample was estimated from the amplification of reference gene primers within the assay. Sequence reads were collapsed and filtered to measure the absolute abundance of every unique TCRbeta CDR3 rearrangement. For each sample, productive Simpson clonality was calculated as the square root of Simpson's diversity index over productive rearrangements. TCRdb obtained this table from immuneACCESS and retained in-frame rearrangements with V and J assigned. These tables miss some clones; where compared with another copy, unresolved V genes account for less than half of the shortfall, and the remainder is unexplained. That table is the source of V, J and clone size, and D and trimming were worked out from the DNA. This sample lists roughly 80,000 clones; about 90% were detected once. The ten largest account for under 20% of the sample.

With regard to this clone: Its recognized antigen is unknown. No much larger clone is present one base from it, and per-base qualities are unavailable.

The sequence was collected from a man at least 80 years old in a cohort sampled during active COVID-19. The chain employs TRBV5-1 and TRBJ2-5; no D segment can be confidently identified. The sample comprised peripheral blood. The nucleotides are TGCGCCAGCAGCTTGGGGTCAGGTGAGACCCAGTACTTC. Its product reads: CASSLGSGETQYF.